This T cell receptor beta chain was documented in a study of shared clonotypes between healthy human individuals (TCRdb year 2020). For the study in its entirety: A few men and two women, aged 18 to 49 years, made up the cohort. To estimate repertoire size and how much clonotypes are shared between individuals, the study performed deep sequencing of blood TCR repertoires from about five healthy adults. For each donor, CD4 naive and CD4 memory were each given three plates, CD8 naive was given two plates, and CD8 memory was given one plate. Libraries were prepared and TCR repertoires were sequenced by different laboratories using diverse techniques, in order to increase sequencing depth and limit assay-specific biases. Leukapheresis yielded between about 0.85 and 10 billion PBMCs per donor.

CD8 naive samples were obtained by positive selection for CCR7 among CD45RO-negative cells, yielding a CD45RA+CCR7+ population from which TemRA cells were excluded. Donors were healthy HIV-negative adults with no recently reported acute infections or vaccinations. Only Caucasian adults living in Nashville, Tennessee, USA were represented among the donors. Blood was collected by leukapheresis, and PBMCs were isolated by Ficoll-Histopaque density gradient centrifugation and then cryopreserved in liquid nitrogen vapor phase. Analytical flow cytometry was used to check the purity and quantity of every magnetically sorted T cell population. Genomic DNA was isolated from each sorted fraction and quantified by UV absorbance on a Nanodrop 2000c. About this clone: What antigen it recognizes has not been identified. A read error may account for a junction end that differs from germline.

The study at large found these results: Compared with non-shared clonotypes, clonotypes shared by all four sorted-subset donors had higher generation probabilities. When several donors were compared, the shared fraction of clonotypes was about 5.4% for naive CD4, over 3% for naive CD8, 2% to 2.5% for memory CD4, and 0.4% for memory CD8. The genetic and exposure-history diversity represented was limited by the small number of donors. Based on pairwise subsampling, the degree of clonotype sharing among donors was expected to be affected by sequencing depth. Only blood was sampled, and tissue TCR repertoires likely differ from those in blood. Rarefaction of sorted-subset datasets indicated incomplete sequencing despite the large sequencing depth. Estimated clonotype richness was generally larger for naive than for memory subsets.

Counted from cysteine to phenylalanine, this CDR3 has 13 amino acids. Only the CDR3 DNA is retained, 39 bases long and in frame from the first base. The germline V gene (reference sequence) gives CDR1 as SSHAT and CDR2 as FNYEAQ. Using the deep immunoSEQ assay, multiplex PCR amplified TCR CDR3 regions from genomic DNA. Genomic DNA extracted from each cell subset was distributed evenly over all wells of several immunoSEQ 96-well plates, and each plate served as one replicate. For sorted subsets, around 0.2 ug genomic DNA, equal to 30,000 or so T cell genomes, was loaded into each replicate PCR. The purified libraries were quantified using a Qubit 3.0 fluorometer, sized with a Bioanalyzer 2100, and then quantified again using the KAPA Library Quantification kit. Every immunoSEQ 96-well plate was sequenced on a separate single-read 150-cycle Illumina NextSeq 550 flow cell. The paper's processing steps were these. Because the immunoSEQ output included only junctional sequences and no quality scores, the filtering could not be the same as the filtering used for full-length reads. Sequences were annotated with PyIR, a Python wrapper for IgBLAST v1.9, using IMGT germline references to assign V/J genes and CDR3. Reads with weak V/J assignments (E-value above 1e-6), missing CDR3, stop codons, out-of-frame junctions, or ambiguous translated residues were removed. V3J clonotypes were defined as sequences sharing an identical inferred V gene, J gene, and CDR3 amino acid sequence. Percentage overlap between repertoires was computed as shared unique clonotypes divided by the size of the smaller repertoire. Repertoire richness was assessed with RTK rarefaction, the Chao1 estimator, and Recon v2.1 estimates of unobserved clonotypes. OLGA was used to compute generation probabilities for all TCRbeta clonotypes that the gDNA method yielded from a handful of donors. TCRdb retrieved this table from immuneACCESS and kept in-frame rearrangements only. Not all clones are present; in checked studies, unresolved V genes account for under half, and no reason is known for the remainder. The D gene and trimming were derived from the DNA, and the V and J assignments and clone size from that table. Across this sample there are 1.5 million to 2.5 million clones, with approximately 94% seen only once. The leading ten clones occupy 1% to 1.5% of the sample.

The receptor's source is a young man in good health. Source material: naive CD8+ T cells sorted from blood. The cell subset or site label here, explained by the study, means: CD45RA+CCR7+. Recombination linked TRBV7-7 to TRBJ2-3, with an unclear D gene assignment. Here the CDR3 is given as CASSFSWGDTQYF. In nucleotide form, the sequence is TGTGCTAGCAGCTTTAGCTGGGGAGATACGCAGTATTTT.